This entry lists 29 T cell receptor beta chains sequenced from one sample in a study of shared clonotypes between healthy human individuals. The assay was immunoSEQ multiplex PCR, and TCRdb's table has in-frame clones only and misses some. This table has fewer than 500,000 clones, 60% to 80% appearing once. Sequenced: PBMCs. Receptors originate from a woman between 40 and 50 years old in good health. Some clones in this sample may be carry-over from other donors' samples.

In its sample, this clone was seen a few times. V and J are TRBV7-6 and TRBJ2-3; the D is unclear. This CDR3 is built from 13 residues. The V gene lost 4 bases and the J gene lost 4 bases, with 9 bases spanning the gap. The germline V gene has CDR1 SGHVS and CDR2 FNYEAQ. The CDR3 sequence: CASSYSGADTQYF. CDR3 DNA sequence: TGTGCCAGCAGCTATTCTGGGGCAGATACGCAGTATTTT.

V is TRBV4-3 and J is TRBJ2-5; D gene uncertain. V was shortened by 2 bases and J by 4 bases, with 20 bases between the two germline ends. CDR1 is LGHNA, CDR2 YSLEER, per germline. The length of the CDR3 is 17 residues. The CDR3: CASSQSPWPGDGETQYF. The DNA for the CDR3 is TGCGCCAGCAGCCAATCCCCGTGGCCGGGCGACGGAGAGACCCAGTACTTC.

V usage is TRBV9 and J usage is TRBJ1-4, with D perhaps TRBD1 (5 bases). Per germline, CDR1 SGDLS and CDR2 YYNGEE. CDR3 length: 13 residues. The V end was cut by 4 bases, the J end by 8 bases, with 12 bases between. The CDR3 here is CASSSRVGEKLFF. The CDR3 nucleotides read TGTGCCAGCAGCTCCAGGGTTGGAGAAAAACTGTTTTTT.

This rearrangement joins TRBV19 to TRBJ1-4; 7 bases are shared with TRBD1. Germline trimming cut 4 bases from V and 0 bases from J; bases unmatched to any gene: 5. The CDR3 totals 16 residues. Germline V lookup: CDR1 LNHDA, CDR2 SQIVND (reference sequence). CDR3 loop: CASSKRQGSTNEKLFF. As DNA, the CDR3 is TGTGCCAGTAGTAAAAGACAGGGATCAACTAATGAAAAACTGTTTTTT.

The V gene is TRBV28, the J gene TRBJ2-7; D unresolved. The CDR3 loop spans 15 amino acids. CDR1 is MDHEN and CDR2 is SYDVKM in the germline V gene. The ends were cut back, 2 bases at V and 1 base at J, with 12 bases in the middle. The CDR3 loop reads CASSLGGKGSYEQYF. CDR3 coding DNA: TGTGCCAGCAGTTTAGGTGGGAAAGGATCCTACGAGCAGTACTTC.

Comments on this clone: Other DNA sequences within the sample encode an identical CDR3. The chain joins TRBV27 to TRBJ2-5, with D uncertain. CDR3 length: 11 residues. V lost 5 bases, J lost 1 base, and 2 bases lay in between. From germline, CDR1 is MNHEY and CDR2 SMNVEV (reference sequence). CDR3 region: CASSPQETQYF. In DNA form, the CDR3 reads TGTGCCAGCAGTCCCCAAGAGACCCAGTACTTC.

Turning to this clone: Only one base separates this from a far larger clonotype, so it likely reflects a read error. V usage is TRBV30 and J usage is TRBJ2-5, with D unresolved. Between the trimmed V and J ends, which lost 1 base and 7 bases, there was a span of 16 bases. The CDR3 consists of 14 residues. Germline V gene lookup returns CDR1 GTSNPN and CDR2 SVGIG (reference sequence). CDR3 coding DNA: TGTGCCTGGAGTGCAATCGGCAACCTTGGGACCCAGTACTTC. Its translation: CAWSAIGNLGTQYF.

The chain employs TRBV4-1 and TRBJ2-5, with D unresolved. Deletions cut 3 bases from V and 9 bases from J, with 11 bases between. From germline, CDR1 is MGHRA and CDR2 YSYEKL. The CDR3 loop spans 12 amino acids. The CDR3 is CASSHPYGAQYF. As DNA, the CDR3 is TGCGCCAGCAGCCATCCCTATGGGGCCCAGTACTTC.

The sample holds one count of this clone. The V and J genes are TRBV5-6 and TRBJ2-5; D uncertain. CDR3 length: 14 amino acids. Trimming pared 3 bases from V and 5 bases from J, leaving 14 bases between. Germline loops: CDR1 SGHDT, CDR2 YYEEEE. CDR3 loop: CASSYASAGETQYF. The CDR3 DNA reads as TGTGCCAGCAGCTACGCGTCTGCTGGGGAGACCCAGTACTTC.

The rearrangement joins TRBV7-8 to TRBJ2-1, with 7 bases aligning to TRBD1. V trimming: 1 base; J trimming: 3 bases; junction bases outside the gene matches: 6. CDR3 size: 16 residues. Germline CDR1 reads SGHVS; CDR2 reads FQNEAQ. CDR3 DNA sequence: TGTGCCAGCAGCTTAGGTTTCGGGACAGACTACAATGAGCAGTTCTTC. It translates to CASSLGFGTDYNEQFF.

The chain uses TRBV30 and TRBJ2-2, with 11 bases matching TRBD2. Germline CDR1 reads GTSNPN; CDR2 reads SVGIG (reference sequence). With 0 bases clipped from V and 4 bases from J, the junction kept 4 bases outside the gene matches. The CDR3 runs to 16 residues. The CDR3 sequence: CAWSVKTSGGTGELFF. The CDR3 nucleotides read TGTGCCTGGAGTGTAAAAACTAGCGGGGGCACCGGGGAGCTGTTTTTT.

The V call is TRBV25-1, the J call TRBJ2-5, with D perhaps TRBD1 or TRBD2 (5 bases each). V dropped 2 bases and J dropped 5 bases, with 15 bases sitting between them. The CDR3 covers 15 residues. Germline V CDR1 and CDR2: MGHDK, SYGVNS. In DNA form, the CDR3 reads TGTGCCAGCAGTGAACAGGGACGGGCGTGGGAGACCCAGTACTTC. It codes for CASSEQGRAWETQYF.

The CDR3: CASSFVFGETQYF. Here the CDR3 DNA reads TGTGCCAGCAGTTTCGTCTTCGGGGAGACCCAGTACTTC. J is TRBJ2-5 and V is TRBV27; D remains unclear. Germline CDR1 reads MNHEY; CDR2 reads SMNVEV (reference sequence). This CDR3 region has 13 residues. V lost 3 bases and J 5 bases, leaving 10 bases between the germline ends.

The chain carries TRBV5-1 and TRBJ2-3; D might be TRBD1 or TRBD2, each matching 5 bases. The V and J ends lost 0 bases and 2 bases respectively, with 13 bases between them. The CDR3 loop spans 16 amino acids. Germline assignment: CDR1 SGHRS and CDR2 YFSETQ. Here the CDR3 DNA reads TGCGCCAGCAGCTTGGTTCGGGGCGGACCCACAGATACGCAGTATTTT. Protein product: CASSLVRGGPTDTQYF.

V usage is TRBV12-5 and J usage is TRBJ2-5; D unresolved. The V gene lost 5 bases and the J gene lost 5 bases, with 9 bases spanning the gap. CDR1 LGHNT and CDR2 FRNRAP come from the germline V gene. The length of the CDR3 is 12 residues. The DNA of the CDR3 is TGTGCTAGTGGTCAGAGATGGGAGACCCAGTACTTC. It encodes CASGQRWETQYF. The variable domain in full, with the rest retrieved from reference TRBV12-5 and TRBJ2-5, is DARVTQTPRHKVTEMGQEVTMRCQPILGHNTVFWYRQTMMQGLELLAYFRNRAPLDDSGMPKDRFSAEMPDATLATLKIQPSEPRDSAVYFCASGQRWETQYFGPGTRLLVL.

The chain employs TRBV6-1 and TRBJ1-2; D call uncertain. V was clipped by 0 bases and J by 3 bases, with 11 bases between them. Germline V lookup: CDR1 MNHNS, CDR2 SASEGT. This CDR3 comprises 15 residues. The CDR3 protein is CASSEAGGLDYGYTF. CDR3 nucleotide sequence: TGTGCCAGCAGTGAAGCGGGCGGATTGGACTATGGCTACACCTTC.

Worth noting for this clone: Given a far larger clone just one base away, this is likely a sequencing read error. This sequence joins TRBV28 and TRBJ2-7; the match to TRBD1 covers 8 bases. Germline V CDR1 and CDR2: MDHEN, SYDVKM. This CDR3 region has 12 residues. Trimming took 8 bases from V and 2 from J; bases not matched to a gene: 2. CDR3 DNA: TGTGCCAGCGGGACAGGAACCTACGAGCAGTACTTC. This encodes CASGTGTYEQYF.

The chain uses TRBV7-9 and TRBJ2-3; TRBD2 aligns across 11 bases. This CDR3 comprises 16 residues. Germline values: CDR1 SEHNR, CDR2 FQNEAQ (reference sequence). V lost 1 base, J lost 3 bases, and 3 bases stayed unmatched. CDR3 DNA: TGTGCCAGCAGCTTAGTTGGGACTAGCGGAACAGATACGCAGTATTTT. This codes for CASSLVGTSGTDTQYF.

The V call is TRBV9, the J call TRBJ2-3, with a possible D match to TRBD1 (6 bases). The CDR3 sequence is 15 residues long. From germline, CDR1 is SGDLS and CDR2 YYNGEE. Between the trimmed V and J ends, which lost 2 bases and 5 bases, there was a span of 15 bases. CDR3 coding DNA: TGTGCCAGCAGCGTCGGGGACATCCTCATAGATACGCAGTATTTT. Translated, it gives CASSVGDILIDTQYF.

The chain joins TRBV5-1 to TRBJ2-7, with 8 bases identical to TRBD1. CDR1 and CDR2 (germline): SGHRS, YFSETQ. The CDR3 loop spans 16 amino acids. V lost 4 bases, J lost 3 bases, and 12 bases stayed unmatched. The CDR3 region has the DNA TGCGCCAGCAGCCCACGCACGACAGGGGCGGTCTACGAGCAGTACTTC. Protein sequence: CASSPRTTGAVYEQYF.

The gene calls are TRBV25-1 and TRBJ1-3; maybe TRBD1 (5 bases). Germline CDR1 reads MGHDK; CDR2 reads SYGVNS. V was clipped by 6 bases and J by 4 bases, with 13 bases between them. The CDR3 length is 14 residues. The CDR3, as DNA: TGTGCCAGCAGGGGAGGGGTATCCGGAAACACCATATATTTT. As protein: CASRGGVSGNTIYF.

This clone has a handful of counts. The CDR3 protein is CASSVIGTVTGELFF. The CDR3 region has the DNA TGTGCCAGCAGCGTAATCGGGACTGTCACCGGGGAGCTGTTTTTT. The rearrangement uses TRBV9 and TRBJ2-2; TRBD2 might be the D (6 bases). V was shortened by 1 base and J by 4 bases, with 11 bases between the two germline ends. The CDR3 has 15 residues. CDR1 SGDLS and CDR2 YYNGEE come from the germline V gene.

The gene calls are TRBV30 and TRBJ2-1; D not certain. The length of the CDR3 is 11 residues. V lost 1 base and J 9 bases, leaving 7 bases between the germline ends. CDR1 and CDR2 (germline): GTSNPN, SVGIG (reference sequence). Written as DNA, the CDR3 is TGTGCCTGGAGTGCCTTTAGTGAGCAGTTCTTC. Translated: CAWSAFSEQFF. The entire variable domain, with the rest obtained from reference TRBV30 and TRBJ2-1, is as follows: SQTIHQWPATLVQPVGSPLSLECTVEGTSNPNLYWYRQAAGRGLQLLFYSVGIGQISSEVPQNLSASRPQDRQFILSSKKLLLSDSGFYLCAWSAFSEQFFGPGTRLTVL.

DNA of the CDR3: TGTGCCAGCAGTTACAGGGAATACTCTGGAAACACCATATATTTT. Amino acids: CASSYREYSGNTIYF. The chain carries TRBV6-6 and TRBJ1-3; no clear D gene. V lost 2 bases and J lost 0, with 8 bases in between. The CDR3 consists of 15 residues. Germline V gene data show CDR1 as MNHNY and CDR2 as SVGAGI (reference sequence).

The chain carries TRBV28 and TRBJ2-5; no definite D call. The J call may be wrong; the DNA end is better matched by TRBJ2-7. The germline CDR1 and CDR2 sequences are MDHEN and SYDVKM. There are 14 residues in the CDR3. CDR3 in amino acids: CASSLKWGSYEQYF. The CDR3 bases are TGTGCCAGCAGTTTAAAGTGGGGCTCCTACGAGCAGTACTTC.

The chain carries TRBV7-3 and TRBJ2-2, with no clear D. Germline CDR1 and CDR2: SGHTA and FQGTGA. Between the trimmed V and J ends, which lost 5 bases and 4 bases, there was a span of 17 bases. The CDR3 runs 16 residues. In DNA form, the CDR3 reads TGTGCCAGCAGCGTGCGGCCTGCAAAAGGCACCGGGGAGCTGTTTTTT. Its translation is CASSVRPAKGTGELFF.

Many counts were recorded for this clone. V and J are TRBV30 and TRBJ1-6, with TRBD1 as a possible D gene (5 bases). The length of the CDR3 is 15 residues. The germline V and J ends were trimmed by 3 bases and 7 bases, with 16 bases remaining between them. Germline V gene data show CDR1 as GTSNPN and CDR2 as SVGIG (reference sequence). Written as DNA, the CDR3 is TGTGCCTGGAGGAACTCGGGGGGGACCAATTCACCCCTCCACTTT. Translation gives CAWRNSGGTNSPLHF.

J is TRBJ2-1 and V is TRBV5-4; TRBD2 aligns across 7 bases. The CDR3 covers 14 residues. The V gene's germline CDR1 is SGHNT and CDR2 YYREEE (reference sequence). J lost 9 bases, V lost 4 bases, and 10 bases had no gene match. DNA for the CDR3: TGTGCCAGCAGCGCAGGGTCCCCGGGGGGTGAGCAGTTCTTC. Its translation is CASSAGSPGGEQFF.

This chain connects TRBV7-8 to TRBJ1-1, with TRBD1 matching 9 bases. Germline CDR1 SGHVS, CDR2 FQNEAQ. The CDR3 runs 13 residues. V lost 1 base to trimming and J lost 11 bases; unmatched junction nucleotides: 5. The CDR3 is CASSLEGGTGAFF. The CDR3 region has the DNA TGTGCCAGCAGCTTAGAGGGGGGGACAGGGGCTTTCTTT.